The clone carrying this T cell receptor beta chain came up a few times. This record belongs to a study of blood T cells in healthy people across ages. Caucasian, healthy and from Russia, the donors were aged between 6 and 90. The V gene lost 6 bases and the J gene lost 0 bases, with 13 bases spanning the gap. Germline CDR1 and CDR2: SGHRS and YFSETQ. The CDR3 consists of 16 residues. PCR was performed a second time for about 7 to 11 cycles using a sample-barcoded 5' primer and a J-beta primer mix. TCRdb called the 5' RACE reads again in MiXCR, with one record for every CDR3 protein. The repertoire includes about 770,000 distinct CDR3 sequences, 40% to 50% of them detected once, and roughly a fifth sits in the top ten.

The gene calls are TRBV5-1 and TRBJ2-6, with D perhaps matching TRBD1 or TRBD2 (5 bases each). Sequenced: blood. This clonotype originated in a man in his 60s in good health. DNA for the CDR3: TGCGCCAGCACCCCGGGACGGTCCTCTGGGGCCAACGTCCTGACTTTC. This gives the protein CASTPGRSSGANVLTF.